Presented here are 5 T cell receptor beta chains from one specimen sequenced in a study of human T cells and chemical hapten exposure. MiXCR was run by TCRdb on the RACE reads, yielding one entry per CDR3 protein. Altogether around 67,000 distinct CDR3 sequences are present, 7.5% to 9.5% being singletons, with the ten largest covering around 3.5%. This sample's time point: patch test 2, 6 weeks after DPC sensitization. Treatment in this sample: therapeutic diphenylcyclopropenone sensitization with weekly scalp DPC. The sample here was whole blood, taken in connection with sensitization to the hapten diphenylcyclopropenone (DPC). Every receptor here comes from a woman between 50 and 59 years old with alopecia areata. Some clones in this sample may be carry-over from other donors' samples.

The sample holds many counts of this clonotype. J is TRBJ2-3 and V is TRBV7-2; a weak D match, TRBD1 (5 bases). Germline V gene data show CDR1 as SGHTA and CDR2 as FQGNSA. The V gene lost 5 bases and the J gene lost 3 bases, with 12 bases spanning the gap. CDR3 length: 14 amino acids. The CDR3 here is CASSRTSNTDTQYF. CDR3 DNA sequence: TGTGCCAGCAGCAGGACATCAAATACAGATACGCAGTATTTT.

This clonotype was observed many times. This rearrangement joins TRBV12-3 or TRBV12-4 to TRBJ2-1, with 7 bases fitting TRBD2. The CDR3 is 16 residues long. V trimming: 10 bases; J trimming: 2 bases; junction bases outside the gene matches: 14. The CDR3 region is CAIMAGAGRTYNEQFF. The CDR3 DNA follows: TGTGCCATTATGGCGGGAGCGGGAAGGACCTACAATGAGCAGTTCTTC.

This clonotype was seen many times. CDR3 region: CAISESRSFSGNTIYF. CDR3 sequence (DNA): TGTGCCATCAGTGAGTCAAGGTCCTTCTCTGGAAACACCATATATTTT. The chain carries TRBV10-3 and TRBJ1-3, with no clear D. Per germline, CDR1 ENHRY and CDR2 SYGVKD. The length of the CDR3 is 16 residues. V gave up 0 bases and J gave up 0 bases, with 9 bases separating them.

CDR3 coding DNA: TGTGCCAGCAGCCAAGATAAACCAGGGTCGTCAATGAACACTGAAGCTTTCTTT. This translates into CASSQDKPGSSMNTEAFF. This chain links TRBV14 with TRBJ1-1; a possible D gene is TRBD1 (5 bases). CDR3 length equals 18 residues. CDR1 and CDR2 (germline): SGHDN, FVKESK. The V end lost 0 bases, the J end lost 0 bases, and 17 bases lay between the germline ends.

This chain links TRBV6-1 with TRBJ1-1, with D uncertain. Per germline, CDR1 MNHNS and CDR2 SASEGT. V lost 7 bases and J lost 4, with 13 bases in between. The CDR3 sequence is 13 residues long. The CDR3 bases are TGTGCCAGCAAAGTGTTTCGGAGCACTGAAGCTTTCTTT. Translation gives CASKVFRSTEAFF.